This passage covers 12 T cell receptor beta chains from one sample sequenced in a study of blood T cells in healthy people across ages. Next came a second PCR, run for about 6 to 11 cycles, which used a sample-barcoded 5' primer along with a J-beta primer mix. TCRdb re-called the 5' RACE reads through MiXCR, storing one row per CDR3 protein. The repertoire holds about 1 million distinct CDR3 sequences, with roughly 45% as singletons. The sequenced sample was blood. The receptor source for this set is a woman aged 55 to 70 in good health.

The chain combines TRBV27 with TRBJ1-5; 7 nucleotides match TRBD1. The CDR3 is made up of 16 amino acids. CDR1 is MNHEY and CDR2 is SMNVEV in the germline V gene (reference sequence). With V trimmed by 2 bases and J by 3 bases, 7 bases remained unmatched. The chain's CDR3 is CASSLRTGFYNQPQHF. The CDR3 DNA reads as TGTGCCAGCAGTTTAAGGACAGGTTTTTACAATCAGCCCCAGCATTTT.

This chain uses TRBV20-1 with TRBJ2-1; D is uncertain. The CDR3 covers 15 residues. The germline V gene encodes CDR1 DFQATT and CDR2 SNEGSKA (reference sequence). The V end was cut by 0 bases, the J end by 1 base, with 10 bases between. Here the CDR3 reads CSARDSRMSYNEQFF. The DNA of the CDR3 is TGCAGTGCTAGAGATTCCAGGATGTCCTACAATGAGCAGTTCTTC.

The chain recombines TRBV28 with TRBJ2-4; D ambiguous. The closer fit of TRBJ2-7 to the DNA end suggests the J call may be wrong. The CDR3 is 12 amino acids. CDR1 and CDR2 from the germline V gene are MDHEN and SYDVKM. CDR3 nucleotide sequence: TGTGCCAGCAGTTTATGGGGTACCGAGCAGTACTTC. Encoded protein: CASSLWGTEQYF.

The gene calls are TRBV7-9 and TRBJ2-5; TRBD1 or TRBD2 may be the D gene (5 bases each). The CDR3 loop spans 16 amino acids. V gave up 4 bases and J gave up 5 bases, with 20 bases separating them. The V gene's germline CDR1 is SEHNR and CDR2 FQNEAQ (reference sequence). CDR3 DNA sequence: TGTGCCAGCAGCTGGACCTCAGGGACCCTGGGGGAGACCCAGTACTTC. Translated, it gives CASSWTSGTLGETQYF.

The rearrangement joins TRBV11-2 to TRBJ2-7, with D unclear. V was shortened by 5 bases and J by 4 bases, with 6 bases between the two germline ends. Germline loops: CDR1 SGHAT, CDR2 FQNNGV. The CDR3 runs to 11 residues. The CDR3 sequence is CASSRHYEQYF. CDR3 sequence (DNA): TGTGCCAGCAGCCGCCATTACGAGCAGTACTTC.

The chain combines TRBV10-1 with TRBJ1-5; 8 nucleotides line up with TRBD1. CDR1 WNHNN and CDR2 SYGVQD come from the germline V gene (reference sequence). Losses at the gene ends were 4 bases for V and 7 bases for J; bases not matched to a gene: 3. The CDR3 covers 13 residues. The chain's CDR3 is CASSAGGSQPQHF. DNA of the CDR3: TGCGCCAGCAGTGCAGGGGGCAGCCAGCCCCAGCATTTT.

This clonotype was observed a handful of times. This chain uses TRBV10-3 with TRBJ2-3; tentatively, D is TRBD1 (5 bases). Trimming left V 7 bases short and J 0 bases short, with 8 bases between. The germline V gene has CDR1 ENHRY and CDR2 SYGVKD. The CDR3 loop spans 13 amino acids. As DNA, the CDR3 is TGTGCCATCATGGGGCAGAGCACAGATACGCAGTATTTT. Residues: CAIMGQSTDTQYF.

The V gene is TRBV28, the J gene TRBJ1-5; D is perhaps TRBD1 (5 bases). Germline CDR1 and CDR2: MDHEN and SYDVKM. Between the trimmed V and J ends, which lost 10 bases and 1 base, there was a span of 14 bases. The CDR3 loop spans 14 amino acids. CDR3 in amino acids: CATVDSPSNQPQHF. CDR3 DNA sequence: TGTGCCACAGTCGACAGTCCGAGCAATCAGCCCCAGCATTTT. The variable domain in full, with the rest retrieved from reference TRBV28 and TRBJ1-5, is DVKVTQSSRYLVKRTGEKVFLECVQDMDHENMFWYRQDPGLGLRLIYFSYDVKMKEKGDIPEGYSVSREKKERFSLILESASTNQTSMYLCATVDSPSNQPQHFGDGTRLSIL.

This chain uses TRBV7-9 with TRBJ2-1, with TRBD2 identical over 7 bases. The end of the DNA fits TRBJ2-7 better, so the J call may be wrong. The germline V gene has CDR1 SEHNR and CDR2 FQNEAQ (reference sequence). The length of the CDR3 is 16 residues. The CDR3 spells CASSPGGRELLYEQYF. In DNA form, the CDR3 reads TGTGCCAGCAGCCCAGGAGGGAGGGAGCTCCTCTACGAGCAGTACTTC.

The sample holds a few counts of this clonotype. The chain links TRBV11-2 to TRBJ2-1, with D perhaps assigned TRBD1 or TRBD2 (5 bases each). The CDR3 extends over 12 amino acids. Between the trimmed V and J ends, which lost 5 bases and 8 bases, there was a span of 10 bases. Germline assignment: CDR1 SGHAT and CDR2 FQNNGV. The CDR3 sequence is CASSLQGDEQFF. Here the CDR3 DNA reads TGTGCCAGCAGCCTCCAGGGAGATGAGCAGTTCTTC. The variable domain in full, completed from reference TRBV11-2 and TRBJ2-1, reads EAGVAQSPRYKIIEKRQSVAFWCNPISGHATLYWYQQILGQGPKLLIQFQNNGVVDDSQLPKDRFSAERLKGVDSTLKIQPAKLEDSAVYLCASSLQGDEQFFGPGTRLTVL.

The chain employs TRBV5-1 and TRBJ2-7; D might be TRBD1 (6 bases). Between the trimmed V and J ends, which lost 1 base and 5 bases, there was a span of 16 bases. The CDR3 is made up of 15 amino acids. The V gene's germline CDR1 is SGHRS and CDR2 YFSETQ. In nucleotides, the CDR3 is TGCGCCAGCAGCTTGAGGTCAGGGGCGTCCCACGAGCAGTACTTC. As protein: CASSLRSGASHEQYF.

At least ten counts were recorded for this clonotype. The genes are TRBV27 and TRBJ2-7; D possibly corresponds to TRBD1 (5 bases). Germline values: CDR1 MNHEY, CDR2 SMNVEV (reference sequence). The V and J ends lost 3 bases and 4 bases respectively, with 10 bases between them. This CDR3 is built from 13 residues. The CDR3 here is CASSFGRAYEQYF. CDR3 DNA: TGTGCCAGCAGTTTTGGCAGGGCTTACGAGCAGTACTTC.